The entry below gives a single T cell receptor (beta chain) sequence along with its context. What it binds is unknown. The data stem from a study of long-term antiretroviral therapy in people with HIV. Study-wide results and caveats: Information on adherence, resistance and therapy changes was unavailable. CDR3 lengths in HIV samples spanned a narrower range than controls. Someone took the blood between about 2003 and 2017, maybe while older ART regimens were in use.

Version v3.0 of the immunoSEQ assay ran at survey level. Measured with immunoSEQ multiplex PCR; TCRdb has only the in-frame clones, and not every one. This table holds about 33,000 clones, about 74% found once. Each HIV participant was treated in the United States. This CDR3 has 15 residues. Trimming pared 4 bases from V and 7 bases from J, leaving 17 bases between. Germline loops: CDR1 WSHSY, CDR2 SAAADI. The sequence was obtained from a woman between 50 and 59 years old with HIV. V gene TRBV10-2 combines with J gene TRBJ2-1, with D possibly being TRBD1 (8 bases). The material sequenced was unsorted PBMCs, taken 2 years after starting antiretroviral therapy. The CDR3 region has the DNA TGCGCCAGCAGTGTGAGGACAGGGAGGGGGAATGAGCAGTTCTTC. Its translation is CASSVRTGRGNEQFF.